One and the same sample provided the 29 T cell receptor beta chains below, sequenced in a study of shared clonotypes between healthy human individuals. Assay used: immunoSEQ multiplex PCR; TCRdb lists only in-frame clones, some missing. The repertoire holds more than 2 million clones, with under 97% as singletons. The sequencing sample was made of naive CD4+ T cells sorted from blood. The subset: CD45RA+ positively selected. Every receptor here comes from a man aged 18 to 29 in good health.

This clone occurred once. This chain joins TRBV2 and TRBJ2-7; TRBD1 aligns across 7 bases. The CDR3 is 14 residues long. The ends lost 9 bases at V and 2 bases at J; junction bases unmatched: 10. Germline V CDR1 and CDR2: SNHLY, FYNNEI. The chain's CDR3 is CASNPGTVTYEQYF. Here the CDR3 DNA reads TGTGCCAGTAATCCCGGGACAGTTACCTACGAGCAGTACTTC.

The J gene is TRBJ2-2, the V gene TRBV9; TRBD2 matches at 8 bases. V lost 2 bases, J lost 4 bases, and 4 bases stayed unmatched. Germline V gives CDR1 SGDLS, CDR2 YYNGEE. The CDR3 covers 15 residues. CDR3 region: CASSVQREITGELFF. CDR3 sequence (DNA): TGTGCCAGCAGCGTGCAGCGGGAGATCACCGGGGAGCTGTTTTTT.

The chain joins TRBV9 to TRBJ2-3; D not certain. V was trimmed by 0 bases and J by 1 base, leaving 9 bases between them. CDR1 and CDR2 (germline): SGDLS, YYNGEE. This CDR3 has 15 amino acids. The DNA for the CDR3 is TGTGCCAGCAGCGTAGAAGGTTCCGGCACAGATACGCAGTATTTT. Amino acids: CASSVEGSGTDTQYF.

The J gene is TRBJ2-4, the V gene TRBV27; 8 bases match TRBD1. Germline V lookup: CDR1 MNHEY, CDR2 SMNVEV (reference sequence). After removal of 5 bases from V and 2 bases from J, the junction contained 11 bases not matched to a gene. The CDR3 contains 17 residues. The chain's CDR3 is CASSIEGQAFSKNIQYF. The DNA for the CDR3 is TGTGCCAGCAGTATCGAGGGACAGGCCTTTTCCAAAAACATTCAGTACTTC.

About this clone itself: Other DNA sequences from this sample encode an identical CDR3 as well. The gene calls are TRBV9 and TRBJ1-2; D is unresolved. There are 12 residues in the CDR3. Trimming removed 1 base at V and 8 bases at J, with 9 bases between. Germline V lookup: CDR1 SGDLS, CDR2 YYNGEE. CDR3 sequence reads: CASSVNSYGYTF. The CDR3 nucleotides read TGTGCCAGCAGCGTAAACAGTTACGGCTACACCTTC.

As for this clone: Other DNA sequences of this sample code for an identical CDR3. This chain uses TRBV7-2 with TRBJ2-7, with 8 bases matching TRBD1. V shed 6 bases, J shed 0 bases, and the junction held 7 bases outside the gene matches. CDR1 and CDR2 (germline): SGHTA, FQGNSA. The CDR3 consists of 15 residues. The CDR3 here is CASSLTGTGSYEQYF. CDR3 sequence (DNA): TGTGCCAGCAGTCTTACCGGGACAGGCTCCTACGAGCAGTACTTC.

The chain employs TRBV7-2 and TRBJ2-7; TRBD2 matches at 10 bases. The V and J ends lost 2 bases and 2 bases, in that order; junction bases with no gene match: 9. This CDR3 spans 17 amino acids. Looked up from germline, CDR1 is SGHTA and CDR2 is FQGNSA. The DNA for the CDR3 is TGTGCCAGCAGCTTATATGTCGCCGGGACTAGCGCCTACGAGCAGTACTTC. The encoded protein is CASSLYVAGTSAYEQYF. Based on the CDR3 plus reference TRBV7-2 and TRBJ2-7, the full variable domain is GAGVSQSPSNKVTEKGKDVELRCDPISGHTALYWYRQSLGQGLEFLIYFQGNSAPDKSGLPSDRFSAERTGGSVSTLTIQRTQQEDSAVYLCASSLYVAGTSAYEQYFGPGTRLTVT.

The chain combines TRBV4-1 with TRBJ2-4, with TRBD1 matching 7 bases. CDR3 length: 16 amino acids. Trimming cost V 1 base and J 3 bases; bases outside gene matches: 6. Looked up from germline, CDR1 is MGHRA and CDR2 is YSYEKL. The CDR3 nucleotides are TGCGCCAGCAGCCAAGTGGGACAGACAGGCAAAAACATTCAGTACTTC. This translates into CASSQVGQTGKNIQYF.

Remarks on this clone: One end of the junction varies from germline; a read error may be responsible. V gene TRBV7-2 combines with J gene TRBJ2-5; TRBD2 matches at 11 bases. This CDR3 is 16 amino acids long. CDR1 and CDR2 from the germline V gene are SGHTA and FQGNSA. The CDR3 region is CASSLAGGIGQETQYF. The CDR3 DNA sequence: TGTGCCAGCAGCCTAGCGGGAGGAATCGGCCAAGAGACCCAGTACTTC.

The chain joins TRBV6-1 to TRBJ1-6; the D is unclear. Trimming took off 3 bases at V and 5 bases at J, with 5 bases between the two ends. Germline V lookup: CDR1 MNHNS, CDR2 SASEGT. The CDR3 consists of 13 residues. CDR3 sequence (DNA): TGTGCCAGCAGTGAGGGGAATAATTCACCCCTCCACTTT. Translating gives CASSEGNNSPLHF.

On this clone: Other DNA sequences from this sample encode an identical CDR3 as well. J is TRBJ1-1 and V is TRBV5-1; D ambiguous. In germline, CDR1 is SGHRS, CDR2 YFSETQ. CDR3 length equals 13 residues. Deletions cut 1 base from V and 1 base from J, with 5 bases between. The CDR3 DNA reads as TGCGCCAGCAGCTTGCGGGAGAACACTGAAGCTTTCTTT. Translating gives CASSLRENTEAFF.

The chain uses TRBV7-8 and TRBJ2-5; maybe TRBD2 (6 bases). Trimming removed 6 bases at V and 1 base at J, with 21 bases between. From germline, CDR1 is SGHVS and CDR2 FQNEAQ. The CDR3 is 17 amino acids. For the CDR3, the DNA is TGTGCCAGCAGACGCAGGGACCGGGAGTCAGGCCAAGAGACCCAGTACTTC. It encodes CASRRRDRESGQETQYF.

The DNA of the CDR3 is TGTGCCAGCACCCCGCCCCCGGGACAGGGAGTGGAGGGCTACACCTTC. Translation: CASTPPPGQGVEGYTF. The chain couples TRBV6-6 to TRBJ1-2, with 9 bases fitting TRBD1. V lost 7 bases to trimming and J lost 8 bases; unmatched junction nucleotides: 17. Germline V lookup: CDR1 MNHNY, CDR2 SVGAGI (reference sequence). The CDR3 has 16 residues.

CDR3: CASSLEAGYYEQYF. The CDR3 bases are TGTGCCAGCAGCTTAGAGGCAGGGTACTACGAGCAGTACTTC. The chain uses TRBV7-2 and TRBJ2-7; D is perhaps TRBD1 (5 bases). With 1 base removed from V and 3 bases from J, the gap between germline ends came to 10 bases. The CDR3 totals 14 residues. Germline CDR1 and CDR2: SGHTA and FQGNSA.

The chain has TRBV30 and TRBJ2-7, with D possibly called TRBD1 or TRBD2 (5 bases each). In germline, CDR1 is GTSNPN, CDR2 SVGIG (reference sequence). Trimming took 4 bases from V and 1 from J, leaving 17 bases between them. The CDR3 sequence is 15 residues long. The CDR3 reads CAWTGPGQASYEQYF. CDR3 DNA: TGTGCCTGGACGGGACCCGGACAAGCTTCCTACGAGCAGTACTTC.

The rearrangement joins TRBV19 to TRBJ2-1; perhaps TRBD2 as D (7 bases). The CDR3 totals 15 residues. V lost 3 bases to trimming and J lost 5 bases, with 14 bases between them. The germline CDR1 and CDR2 sequences are LNHDA and SQIVND (reference sequence). CDR3 in DNA: TGTGCCAGTAGTATCGCCGGGGGGCTGGACAATGAGCAGTTCTTC. It is translated as CASSIAGGLDNEQFF.

The rearrangement joins TRBV5-6 to TRBJ2-6; 7 bases line up with TRBD1. From germline, CDR1 is SGHDT and CDR2 YYEEEE. The CDR3 contains 16 residues. The J segment lost 4 bases and the V segment lost 4 bases, leaving 8 bases of the junction unmatched. The DNA of the CDR3 is TGTGCCAGCAGCACCCTACCGGGACAGGGGGCCAACGTCCTGACTTTC. Translated: CASSTLPGQGANVLTF.

This clone was picked up one time. The chain couples TRBV6-6 to TRBJ1-4, with a tentative D call TRBD1 (6 bases). Germline-derived CDR1 and CDR2 are MNHNY and SVGAGI (reference sequence). V was cut by 2 bases and J by 10 bases, with 17 bases left in between. The CDR3 runs to 15 residues. The chain's CDR3 is CASSYRTGQAGKLFF. In DNA, the CDR3 is TGTGCCAGCAGTTACCGTACAGGGCAGGCTGGAAAACTGTTTTTT.

V gene TRBV9 combines with J gene TRBJ1-1, with 7 bases that match TRBD1. The CDR3 has 15 amino acids. V lost 4 bases, J lost 4 bases, and 10 bases stayed unmatched. CDR1 is SGDLS and CDR2 is YYNGEE in the germline V gene. The CDR3 region is CASSSKQGTLTEAFF. The CDR3, as DNA: TGTGCCAGCAGCTCGAAACAGGGGACTCTCACTGAAGCTTTCTTT.

This chain uses TRBV14 with TRBJ2-5; 9 bases agree with TRBD1. Germline CDR1 is SGHDN and CDR2 is FVKESK. The CDR3 is made up of 17 amino acids. V lost 2 bases, J lost 2 bases, and 9 bases stayed unmatched. The CDR3 is CASSQKRGTGRQETQYF. The DNA of the CDR3 is TGTGCCAGCAGCCAAAAAAGGGGGACAGGGAGACAAGAGACCCAGTACTTC.

V usage is TRBV11-2 and J usage is TRBJ2-1; no definite D call. The V gene's germline CDR1 is SGHAT and CDR2 FQNNGV. Trimming shortened V by 3 bases and J by 3 bases, and 6 bases separated the two germline ends. The CDR3 spans 13 residues. CDR3 region: CASSFILYNEQFF. In DNA form, the CDR3 reads TGTGCCAGCAGCTTTATCCTCTACAATGAGCAGTTCTTC.

The rearrangement joins TRBV5-6 to TRBJ1-6, with 7 bases identical to TRBD1. Germline V gives CDR1 SGHDT, CDR2 YYEEEE. The length of the CDR3 is 15 residues. J gave up 7 bases and V 2 bases, and 6 bases lay outside the gene matches. This chain's CDR3 is CASSFFQGGNSPLHF. For the CDR3, the DNA is TGTGCCAGCAGCTTCTTCCAGGGGGGCAATTCACCCCTCCACTTT.

The chain carries TRBV6-1 and TRBJ2-7, with D tentatively TRBD1 (5 bases). The CDR3 has 12 amino acids. The germline V and J ends were trimmed by 6 bases and 3 bases, with 9 bases remaining between them. The germline CDR1 and CDR2 sequences are MNHNS and SASEGT. The CDR3 DNA reads as TGTGCCAGCAGGGATACAGGCTACGAGCAGTACTTC. Translation: CASRDTGYEQYF.

This chain connects TRBV2 to TRBJ2-5; 10 bases are shared with TRBD2. Losses at the gene ends were 7 bases for V and 5 bases for J; bases not matched to a gene: 13. Germline V gene lookup returns CDR1 SNHLY and CDR2 FYNNEI. The CDR3 consists of 16 residues. The CDR3 DNA is TGTGCCAGCACCCTCGAGGCTAGCGGGGGAGTTGAGACCCAGTACTTC. Amino acids: CASTLEASGGVETQYF.

The gene calls are TRBV19 and TRBJ2-7; D gene unclear. V lost 0 bases, J lost 3 bases, and 6 bases lay in between. The CDR3 runs 13 residues. CDR1 LNHDA and CDR2 SQIVND come from the germline V gene (reference sequence). Here the CDR3 reads CASSIEHLYEQYF. DNA for the CDR3: TGTGCCAGTAGTATAGAACACCTCTACGAGCAGTACTTC.

The chain has TRBV9 and TRBJ2-6, with D possibly being TRBD1 (5 bases). V shed 0 bases and J shed 0 bases, with 10 bases lying between them. Germline CDR1 and CDR2: SGDLS and YYNGEE. The CDR3 spans 17 residues. The CDR3 protein is CASSVEPGNSGANVLTF. As DNA, the CDR3 is TGTGCCAGCAGCGTAGAGCCAGGGAACTCTGGGGCCAACGTCCTGACTTTC.

This clone came up once. This CDR3 is also generated by other DNA sequences in the sample. V is TRBV28 and J is TRBJ2-5; maybe TRBD2 (6 bases). This CDR3 has 13 amino acids. V was pared by 3 bases and J by 5 bases, with 10 bases between. Germline V gene lookup returns CDR1 MDHEN and CDR2 SYDVKM. For the CDR3, the DNA is TGTGCCAGCAGTTTCGGGGGTAGGGAGACCCAGTACTTC. Residues: CASSFGGRETQYF.

This chain links TRBV11-3 with TRBJ2-6; either TRBD1 or TRBD2 may fit D (5 bases each). In germline, CDR1 is SGHNT, CDR2 YENEEA. The V gene lost 5 bases and the J gene lost 5 bases, with 22 bases spanning the gap. This CDR3 contains 18 residues. CDR3 loop: CASSGTKSRQSRANVLTF. In DNA form, the CDR3 reads TGTGCCAGCAGCGGGACGAAATCTCGACAAAGTCGGGCCAACGTCCTGACTTTC.

The chain has TRBV7-2 and TRBJ2-6; D possibly uses TRBD1 or TRBD2 (6 bases each). The CDR3 is 17 amino acids. Trimming took 2 bases from V and 4 from J, leaving 15 bases between them. Germline loops: CDR1 SGHTA, CDR2 FQGNSA. DNA for the CDR3: TGTGCCAGCAGCTTATACGCCGGGGGCCTCGGGGCCAACGTCCTGACTTTC. Its protein is CASSLYAGGLGANVLTF.